A selection of T cell receptor beta chains follows, all from one sample in a study of CD8 T cells in ankylosing spondylitis. TCRdb reprocessed the 5' RACE reads via MiXCR and lists one record per CDR3 protein. The sample shows about 800,000 distinct CDR3 sequences, around 11% of them seen only once. Sequenced material: blood, either unsorted or a sorted T cell fraction (not recorded which). Receptors were obtained from a male donor with ankylosing spondylitis. Each CDR3 is given with its conserved first and last residue. A D gene is named only where the DNA matches it firmly. The listing skips clone size in some rows; elsewhere it reads once, few, many or a size class.

D gene,J gene,V gene,clone size,CDR3 DNA,CDR3 protein
NA,TRBJ2-5,TRBV5-1,NA,TGCGCCAGCAACCCCCAGGGGACGTACCAAGAGACCCAGTACTTC,CASNPQGTYQETQYF
NA,TRBJ1-1,TRBV7-9,NA,TGTGCCAGCAGCCCAGAAGCTTTCTTT,CASSPEAFF
NA,TRBJ2-6,TRBV20-1,NA,TGCAGTGCTAGAGATCCCGTAGGGACTGGGGCCAACGTCCTGACTTTC,CSARDPVGTGANVLTF
NA,TRBJ2-5,TRBV20-1,NA,TGCAGTCTAAACCGGGGCGGGGACCAAGAGACCCAGTACTTC,CSLNRGGDQETQYF
NA,TRBJ1-1,TRBV7-9,many,TGTGCCAGCAGCTTAGGCAGGGAAGCTTTCTTT,CASSLGREAFF
NA,TRBJ1-6,TRBV20-1,few,TGCAGTGCAGCCCAGACAGTCCGGGGCTATTCACCCCTCCACTTT,CSAAQTVRGYSPLHF
NA,TRBJ2-7,TRBV5-1,NA,TGCGCCAGCAGCTTGGCCGACAGGTCTCACGAGCAGTACTTC,CASSLADRSHEQYF
TRBD1,TRBJ2-7,TRBV6-1,NA,TGTGCCAGCAGTACGGGAAACAGGGGAGCCTACGAGCAGTACTTC,CASSTGNRGAYEQYF
TRBD2,TRBJ2-1,TRBV10-3,few,TGTGCCATCAGTGGGAGTAGCGGGGGGGCCTACAATGAGCAGTTCTTC,CAISGSSGGAYNEQFF
NA,TRBJ1-4,TRBV3-1,NA,TGTGCCAGCAGCCAATCGGGGAATGGGGAAAAACTGTTTTTT,CASSQSGNGEKLFF
NA,TRBJ2-1,TRBV7-9,NA,TGTGCCAGCAGCTCAATTCACCCAAGATCCTACAATGAGCAGTTCTTC,CASSSIHPRSYNEQFF
NA,TRBJ2-6,TRBV6-2/TRBV6-3,NA,TGTGCCAGCAGTTATGGGGTCGGGTCAGAAAGGGTCTCTGGGGCCAACGTCCTGACTTTC,CASSYGVGSERVSGANVLTF
NA,TRBJ2-3,TRBV6-2/TRBV6-3,NA,TGTGCCAGCAGTTTCAGGGGTCCGACCACAGATACGCAGTATTTT,CASSFRGPTTDTQYF
NA,TRBJ2-7,TRBV12-3/TRBV12-4,NA,TGTGCCAGCAGTGCTCAGGGAAGATCCTACGAGCAGTACTTC,CASSAQGRSYEQYF
NA,TRBJ2-7,TRBV5-1,NA,TGCGCCAGCAGCTTGGCTTTCTCGAGCACCTACGAGCAGTACTTC,CASSLAFSSTYEQYF
NA,TRBJ2-2,TRBV6-1,few,TGTGCCAGCAGAAGCTTACCTGGGGATTTGACCGGGGAGCTGTTTTTT,CASRSLPGDLTGELFF
NA,TRBJ1-2,TRBV11-2,NA,TGTGCCAGCAGCCCCGTGACAGGTGAAGATGGCTACACCTTC,CASSPVTGEDGYTF
NA,TRBJ2-2,TRBV7-2,many,TGTGCCAGCAGTCCCCGCCGTTCGGCGAACACCGGGGAGCTGTTTTTT,CASSPRRSANTGELFF
NA,TRBJ2-4,TRBV4-1,NA,TGCGCCAGCAGCCAACCCACCGGGGCCAAAAACATTCAGTACTTC,CASSQPTGAKNIQYF
NA,TRBJ2-3,TRBV5-6,NA,TGTGCCAGCAGCTTGTCGATTAACCGACTCACAGATACGCAGTATTTT,CASSLSINRLTDTQYF
TRBD2,TRBJ2-1,TRBV20-1,many,TGCAGTGCCTGGACTAGCGGCCCCTCCTACAATGAGCAGTTCTTC,CSAWTSGPSYNEQFF
NA,TRBJ2-1,TRBV6-5,NA,TGTGCCAGCAGTTACTCGATGGTACAGCCCGAGCAGTTCTTC,CASSYSMVQPEQFF
NA,TRBJ2-1,TRBV5-1,few,TGCGCCAGCAGCTTCGACGGGATGCGCAATGAGCAGTTCTTC,CASSFDGMRNEQFF
NA,TRBJ2-7,TRBV20-1,NA,TGCAGTGCCCAACCCAGAGGGAGCTCCTACGAGCAGTACTTC,CSAQPRGSSYEQYF
NA,TRBJ2-2,TRBV24-1,NA,TGTGCCACCAGTGATTCAACAGCGAACACCGGGGAGCTGTTTTTT,CATSDSTANTGELFF
TRBD1,TRBJ2-3,TRBV11-2,NA,TGTGCCAGCAGCTTATTGACAGGGGGCGTAGATACGCAGTATTTT,CASSLLTGGVDTQYF
TRBD1,TRBJ1-6,TRBV4-3,NA,TGCGCCAGCAGCCAAGAGGCCGGGACAGGGATTTCACCCCTCCACTTT,CASSQEAGTGISPLHF
TRBD1,TRBJ2-1,TRBV7-2,NA,TGTGCCAGCAGCTTAGGCCGGACAGGGTTCTACAATGAGCAGTTCTTC,CASSLGRTGFYNEQFF
TRBD2,TRBJ2-1,TRBV20-1,NA,TGCAGTGCTAGAGGGTTGGGGGGGGAGCAGTTCTTC,CSARGLGGEQFF
TRBD2,TRBJ2-1,TRBV27,NA,TGTGCCAGCAGTAAGACTAGCGGGAGCTCCTACAATGAGCAGTTCTTC,CASSKTSGSSYNEQFF
NA,TRBJ1-6,TRBV20-1,NA,TGCAGTGCTAGAGATCGGACTCGAGGGAATTCACCCCTCCACTTT,CSARDRTRGNSPLHF
NA,TRBJ1-1,TRBV6-1,few,TGTGCCAGCAGAGGCGGACTGGCGAACACTGAAGCTTTCTTT,CASRGGLANTEAFF
NA,TRBJ2-5,TRBV20-1,many,TGCAGTGCTCAGTGGGTAACATTCACCCGGGGAGAGACCCAGTACTTC,CSAQWVTFTRGETQYF
NA,TRBJ1-2,TRBV7-2,NA,TGTGCCAGCAGCCAATTAATGGGGGGCAGATATGGCTACACCTTC,CASSQLMGGRYGYTF
NA,TRBJ2-2,TRBV6-6,NA,TGTGGGGTCGGGGCCGGGGAGCTGTTTTTT,CGVGAGELFF
TRBD2,TRBJ2-1,TRBV6-2/TRBV6-3,few,TGTGCCAGCAGTTACCTTCGCGGGAGACCTGGGGAGCAGTTCTTC,CASSYLRGRPGEQFF
NA,TRBJ2-3,TRBV4-3,NA,TGCGCCAGCAGCCAAGATCGCCCGGGCTCTATCACAGATACGCAGTATTTT,CASSQDRPGSITDTQYF
NA,TRBJ2-5,TRBV29-1,many,TGCAGCGTTCGGCAGGGTAACGTCCAAGAGACCCAGTACTTC,CSVRQGNVQETQYF
NA,TRBJ1-2,TRBV20-1,few,TGCAGTGCTACCCCCTCGGGTAACTATGGCTACACCTTC,CSATPSGNYGYTF
TRBD2,TRBJ2-3,TRBV6-2/TRBV6-3,NA,TGTGCCAGCAGTCCGACTAGCGGGAGTGGACGTACGCAGTATTTT,CASSPTSGSGRTQYF
NA,TRBJ2-7,TRBV10-3,NA,TGTGCCGCCTCCCGCGGATCTATGTACGAGCAGTACTTC,CAASRGSMYEQYF
TRBD1,TRBJ1-6,TRBV6-1,NA,TGTGCCAGCAGTGAAACAGGACAGGGGGAGTCACCCCTCCACTTT,CASSETGQGESPLHF
NA,TRBJ1-6,TRBV6-1,NA,TGTGCCAGCAGACCAAGACAGGTTGGGAATTCACCCCTCCACTTT,CASRPRQVGNSPLHF
TRBD1,TRBJ2-2,TRBV7-2,few,TGTGCCAGCAGCCTTGGGACAGGGCGGGCCGGGGAGCTGTTTTTT,CASSLGTGRAGELFF
NA,TRBJ2-5,TRBV4-2,few,TGTGCCAGCAGCCAAGGGAAGAAGGGATTAGAGACCCAGTACTTC,CASSQGKKGLETQYF
NA,TRBJ1-1,TRBV6-1,few,TGTGCCAGCAGTGAACGGATAGGGACCACTGAAGCTTTCTTT,CASSERIGTTEAFF